A few counts support the clone carrying this TCR beta chain. This CDR3 has 16 residues. V lost 4 bases to trimming and J lost 5 bases; unmatched junction nucleotides: 6. Per the germline V gene, CDR1 is SGHNT and CDR2 is YYREEE (reference sequence). These data originate in a study of cytomegalovirus exposure and HLA in healthy donors. PCR was performed using 60 Vbeta and 13 Jbeta primers. Generated by immunoSEQ multiplex PCR, the TCRdb table keeps only in-frame clones and is missing some. The table includes approximately 150,000 clones, 75% to 90% detected once. This TCR was sampled from a man aged 45 to 65 in good health and CMV-seropositive. This rearrangement joins TRBV5-4 to TRBJ2-1; 13 nucleotides line up with TRBD2. The sequencing input was PBMCs. This CDR3 reads CASSRPTSGGHNEQFF. CDR3 coding DNA: TGTGCCAGCAGCCGTCCGACTAGCGGGGGGCACAATGAGCAGTTCTTC.